This TCR beta chain was profiled in a study of cytomegalovirus exposure and HLA in healthy donors. The CDR3 extends over 12 amino acids. Trimming removed 6 bases at V and 4 bases at J, with 9 bases between. Per germline, CDR1 MNHEY and CDR2 SMNVEV (reference sequence). The table came from immunoSEQ multiplex PCR; TCRdb's copy has only in-frame clones and leaves some out. The table shows roughly 220,000 clones, with approximately 90% occurring only once. Sequenced: PBMCs. V gene TRBV27 combines with J gene TRBJ2-5; D perhaps matches TRBD1 (5 bases). This receptor was taken from a young woman in good health and CMV-seronegative. Here the CDR3 DNA reads TGTGCCAGCAGGGGGCAGGGAGAGACCCAGTACTTC. Translating gives CASRGQGETQYF.